This section outlines one TCR beta chain sequence together with its context. Its antigen is not known. The source of the sample is a study of OX40 agonist ivuxolimab in advanced cancers. Whole-study context: Ivuxolimab was administered intravenously to patients at 0.01 to 10 mg/kg every 2 weeks.

Study-level points and caveats: The study observed clonal expansion of CD4+ and CD8+ blood T cells by week 6 at 0.1 to 3.0 mg/kg. There were also nonresponders showing low normalized T-cell clonal expansion.

Clones were read by immunoSEQ multiplex PCR, and TCRdb kept only the in-frame ones, dropping some. Here the sample spans some 30,000 clones, around nine tenths being singletons. The TCR comes from an adult with an advanced solid tumor such as melanoma, head and neck, liver or kidney cancer. The source material was CD4+ or CD8+ T cells sorted from blood, sampled in a trial of the OX40 agonist ivuxolimab.

The CDR3 reads CASSEYRGAGSPLHF. CDR3 nucleotides: TGTGCCAGCAGTGAATACCGGGGGGCAGGATCACCCCTCCACTTT. The chain employs TRBV25-1 and TRBJ1-6; D perhaps matches TRBD1 (6 bases). The CDR3 length is 15 residues. V lost 0 bases to trimming and J lost 10 bases, with 13 bases between them. CDR1 MGHDK and CDR2 SYGVNS come from the germline V gene.